Following are 17 T cell receptor beta chains from one sample sequenced in a study of T cell repertoires in cytomegalovirus infection (dated by TCRdb to 2018 to 2020). Their cognate antigens are unknown. Explained via the paper, the treatment or condition label denotes: in vitro stimulation with specific CMV peptide epitopes to enrich CMV-specific T cells. Sequencing took place on an Illumina HiSeq 1500. Using fastp trimming at Q25 and MiXCR clonotype assembly, TCRdb reanalyzed the public sequencing data and kept in-frame beta chains. Each entry merges the rows of one CDR3 protein and shows their most common DNA and genes. This sample is represented by 80,000 to 95,000 distinct CDR3 sequences; about 29% of them were singletons. The ten largest clones take up over 60% of the sample. This material consisted of CD8+ T cells from cultured PBMCs, taken from culture after CMV antigen stimulation. The receptors were sampled from a human donor in good health (CMV status not recorded). Some clones in this sample may be carry-over from other donors' samples.

This clonotype occurred a few times. The chain combines TRBV27 with TRBJ1-5; possible D gene TRBD1, 5 bases. Looked up from germline, CDR1 is MNHEY and CDR2 is SMNVEV (reference sequence). The CDR3 has 15 amino acids. V lost 3 bases and J lost 1, with 10 bases in between. The CDR3 here is CASSFLGASNQPQHF. The CDR3 DNA is TGTGCCAGCAGTTTTCTAGGGGCCAGCAATCAGCCCCAGCATTTT.

The chain links TRBV7-8 to TRBJ2-5, with D perhaps assigned TRBD1 or TRBD2 (5 bases each). Germline V CDR1 and CDR2: SGHVS, FQNEAQ. This CDR3 is built from 17 residues. V gave up 2 bases and J gave up 0 bases, with 16 bases separating them. The DNA of the CDR3 is TGTGCCAGCAGCTTATATAGGGGCGCGGAGGACCAAGAGACCCAGTACTTC. Its protein is CASSLYRGAEDQETQYF.

This clonotype was observed a few times. The chain has TRBV12-3 or TRBV12-4 and TRBJ2-3; D is ambiguous. Between the trimmed V and J ends, which lost 0 bases and 2 bases, there was a span of 12 bases. The CDR3 contains 16 residues. The CDR3 loop is CASSLAKVRDTDTQYF. Written as DNA, the CDR3 is TGTGCCAGCAGTTTAGCGAAGGTGCGAGACACAGATACGCAGTATTTT.

The chain is built from TRBV28 and TRBJ2-6; no definite D call. The germline gives CDR1 MDHEN, CDR2 SYDVKM. Trimming cost V 6 bases and J 0 bases, with 9 bases left between them. The CDR3 spans 15 residues. CDR3 region: CASSPRLSGANVLTF. CDR3 coding DNA: TGTGCCAGCAGCCCTCGACTCTCTGGGGCCAACGTCCTGACTTTC.

V and J are TRBV6-6 and TRBJ2-7, with TRBD1 matching over 7 bases. Looked up from germline, CDR1 is MNHNY and CDR2 is SVGAGI (reference sequence). The CDR3 is 13 amino acids. The ends lost 5 bases at V and 5 bases at J; junction bases unmatched: 6. The CDR3 region has the DNA TGTGCCAGCAGTGAGACAGGGTTTCACGAGCAGTACTTC. Its protein product is CASSETGFHEQYF.

This clonotype occurred once. The J gene is TRBJ1-1, the V gene TRBV29-1, with D perhaps matching TRBD1 (5 bases). Germline V gene data show CDR1 as SQVTM and CDR2 as ANQGSEA. The V end lost 5 bases, the J end lost 4 bases, and 14 bases lay between the germline ends. This CDR3 contains 13 residues. CDR3 sequence: CSVTGLGGTEAFF. CDR3 DNA: TGCAGCGTTACGGGGCTCGGAGGCACTGAAGCTTTCTTT.

This clonotype was detected many times. This chain links TRBV19 with TRBJ2-1, with D possibly being TRBD2 (6 bases). Trimming left V 2 bases short and J 4 bases short, with 9 bases between. The V gene's germline CDR1 is LNHDA and CDR2 SQIVND (reference sequence). The CDR3 loop spans 14 amino acids. CDR3 bases: TGTGCCAGTAGTATACCCGGGAGATACAATGAGCAGTTCTTC. It yields the protein CASSIPGRYNEQFF.

The rearrangement joins TRBV5-6 to TRBJ1-2; D is unresolved. The V gene's germline CDR1 is SGHDT and CDR2 YYEEEE. Trimming stripped 0 bases from V and 3 bases from J, with 12 bases between. The CDR3 sequence is 15 residues long. The CDR3, as DNA: TGTGCCAGCAGCTTGGCGATAACTTTCGACTATGGCTACACCTTC. Translation: CASSLAITFDYGYTF.

Here the CDR3 reads CASSQDGYGYTF. Written as DNA, the CDR3 is TGCGCCAGCAGCCAAGATGGCTATGGCTACACCTTC. This rearrangement joins TRBV4-1 to TRBJ1-2; no reliable D call. CDR3 length equals 12 residues. V was cut by 0 bases and J by 4 bases, with 3 bases left in between. Germline CDR1 and CDR2: MGHRA and YSYEKL.

V gene TRBV10-3 combines with J gene TRBJ2-1; no clear D. V gave up 4 bases and J gave up 5 bases, with 6 bases separating them. The germline V gene encodes CDR1 ENHRY and CDR2 SYGVKD. The CDR3 is 12 residues long. CDR3 DNA: TGTGCCATCAGTGGGTTTGACAATGAGCAGTTCTTC. This codes for CAISGFDNEQFF.

This clonotype was seen a few times. As DNA, the CDR3 is TGTGCCAGCAGCTCTCAGACCGTCGTGGGATACGAGCAGTACTTC. It codes for CASSSQTVVGYEQYF. The chain is built from TRBV13 and TRBJ2-7; D is ambiguous. The CDR3 contains 15 residues. V was trimmed by 4 bases and J by 4 bases, leaving 17 bases between them. Per germline, CDR1 PRHDT and CDR2 FYEKMQ (reference sequence).

In this sample, this clonotype turned up many times. The chain employs TRBV6-2 or TRBV6-3 and TRBJ1-1; 8 positions match TRBD1. This CDR3 region has 16 residues. CDR1 and CDR2 from the germline V gene are MNHEY and SVGEGT. With 7 bases clipped from V and 0 bases from J, the junction kept 10 bases outside the gene matches. The CDR3 region has the DNA TGTGCCAGCACCAGAAGTCAGGACAGGGTGAACACTGAAGCTTTCTTT. Its protein is CASTRSQDRVNTEAFF.

This clonotype was counted a few times. V usage is TRBV19 and J usage is TRBJ2-5; TRBD1 is a possible D gene (7 bases). There are 15 residues in the CDR3. CDR1 LNHDA and CDR2 SQIVND come from the germline V gene (reference sequence). The V gene lost 9 bases and the J gene lost 3 bases, with 20 bases spanning the gap. CDR3 nucleotide sequence: TGTGCCAGCAGTTGGGGGGTTGGGACAGAAGAGACCCAGTACTTC. Its protein is CASSWGVGTEETQYF.

J is TRBJ1-1 and V is TRBV5-1, with D tentatively TRBD1 (5 bases). The V gene lost 1 base and the J gene lost 6 bases, with 10 bases spanning the gap. This CDR3 comprises 13 residues. CDR1 SGHRS and CDR2 YFSETQ come from the germline V gene. CDR3 protein: CASSLSGTSEAFF. The CDR3 DNA sequence: TGCGCCAGCAGCTTGTCCGGGACCTCTGAAGCTTTCTTT.

This clonotype has more than one count but fewer than ten. The rearrangement joins TRBV7-6 to TRBJ2-7, with D unclear. V was shortened by 6 bases and J by 1 base, with 10 bases between the two germline ends. The CDR3 contains 13 residues. Germline V gene data show CDR1 as SGHVS and CDR2 as FNYEAQ. CDR3: CASSYDSSYEQYF. CDR3 nucleotide sequence: TGTGCCAGCAGTTATGACTCATCCTACGAGCAGTACTTC.

This clonotype has a count of ten or more. The chain carries TRBV7-9 and TRBJ2-5, with 7 bases identical to TRBD2. V trimming: 8 bases; J trimming: 0 bases; junction bases outside the gene matches: 6. The CDR3 covers 14 residues. The germline V gene encodes CDR1 SEHNR and CDR2 FQNEAQ (reference sequence). Written as DNA, the CDR3 is TGTGCCAGCGATCGGCGGGGGTACCAAGAGACCCAGTACTTC. It translates to CASDRRGYQETQYF.

There are a few counts of this clonotype. The V call is TRBV7-6, the J call TRBJ1-1, with 8 positions matching TRBD1. Germline V gives CDR1 SGHVS, CDR2 FNYEAQ. The CDR3 extends over 14 amino acids. V lost 6 bases to trimming and J lost 1 base; unmatched junction nucleotides: 4. For the CDR3, the DNA is TGTGCCAGCAGTACAGGGGGTGAGAACACTGAAGCTTTCTTT. Its translation: CASSTGGENTEAFF. Full variable domain (rest looked up from reference TRBV7-6 and TRBJ1-1): GAGVSQSPRYKVTKRGQDVALRCDPISGHVSLYWYRQALGQGPEFLTYFNYEAQQDKSGLPNDRFSAERPEGSISTLTIQRTEQRDSAMYRCASSTGGENTEAFFGQGTRLTVV.